This T cell receptor beta chain appears in the sequencing data of a study of post-analysis software for immune sequencing data (dated by TCRdb to the mid-2010s). Regarding the research as a whole: Disease courses on record covered relapsing-remitting, secondary progressive and progressive-relapsing multiple sclerosis, though some patients had no subtype annotation. A subset of samples was prepared in parallel using single-end sample barcoding, then pooled and co-amplified after Illumina adapter ligation. The multiple sclerosis patient repertoires were compared with 10 or so previously published healthy control repertoires from donors aged about 6 to 25 years.

V sheds 7 bases and J sheds 0 bases, leaving 10 bases between their ends. CDR3 length: 15 amino acids, cysteine to phenylalanine. Just CDR3 DNA is preserved here, 45 bases in frame from base 1. Study-wide conclusions, independent of this receptor: Significantly higher frequencies in patients than in controls were found for about five TRBV segments, including TRBV5-6, TRBV5-1 and TRBV20-1. The control group was slightly older than the multiple sclerosis patient group. Normalized Chao1 diversity was significantly lower in multiple sclerosis patients than controls, suggesting substantial peripheral T-cell clonal expansion. When samples were clustered directly using the F measure, samples prepared in the same batch co-clustered strongly, which prompted a batch-effect correction.

TCR beta repertoires were profiled from peripheral blood of 13 young patients with multiple sclerosis to demonstrate the VDJtools post-analysis software. The multiple sclerosis patients were children and adolescents ranging in age from roughly 6 to 15 years. The receptor library was made with PCR. Sequencing used an Illumina HiSeq 2500. Unique molecular identifiers were incorporated into TCR beta cDNA libraries to reduce PCR and sequencing biases. Some 500,000 cDNA molecules were obtained per 1 to 10 million input T cells, so each molecule approximated one T cell. The patient libraries were prepared and sequenced using the same protocol as the earlier healthy control dataset. Samples belonging to the same batch were prepared together, multiplexed and sequenced on a shared HiSeq lane. As for the original processing: MIGEC was used to process the raw barcoded reads, and molecular identifier groups with only a single read were discarded before consensus assembly and CDR3 extraction. VDJtools was used for post-analysis of the clonotype tables, and diversity was normalized by down-sampling every dataset to the size of the smallest sample. Repertoire overlap clustering matched CDR3 amino acid but not nucleotide sequences to correct batch-related cross-sample contamination. TCRdb reran the public reads through fastp at Q25 and MiXCR, keeping productive beta chains. Each entry is one CDR3 protein sequence, shown with its most common DNA and genes. The V and J calls here are based on TCRdb, not the publication. In this sample the table shows 650,000 to 850,000 distinct CDR3 sequences, just over 45% of which occur a single time. The top ten clones comprise roughly 5.2% of the sample.

Of note for this clonotype: Its antigen remains undetermined. Within one base of it there is no much larger clone, and no base qualities were kept.

The chain employs TRBV12-3 or TRBV12-4 and TRBJ1-6, with the D gene call left open. The specimen was blood. This receptor was obtained from a girl aged 5 to 17 with multiple sclerosis. CDR3 protein: CASTGVSSYNSPLHF. The DNA reads TGTGCCAGCACTGGAGTCAGCTCCTATAATTCACCCCTCCACTTT.